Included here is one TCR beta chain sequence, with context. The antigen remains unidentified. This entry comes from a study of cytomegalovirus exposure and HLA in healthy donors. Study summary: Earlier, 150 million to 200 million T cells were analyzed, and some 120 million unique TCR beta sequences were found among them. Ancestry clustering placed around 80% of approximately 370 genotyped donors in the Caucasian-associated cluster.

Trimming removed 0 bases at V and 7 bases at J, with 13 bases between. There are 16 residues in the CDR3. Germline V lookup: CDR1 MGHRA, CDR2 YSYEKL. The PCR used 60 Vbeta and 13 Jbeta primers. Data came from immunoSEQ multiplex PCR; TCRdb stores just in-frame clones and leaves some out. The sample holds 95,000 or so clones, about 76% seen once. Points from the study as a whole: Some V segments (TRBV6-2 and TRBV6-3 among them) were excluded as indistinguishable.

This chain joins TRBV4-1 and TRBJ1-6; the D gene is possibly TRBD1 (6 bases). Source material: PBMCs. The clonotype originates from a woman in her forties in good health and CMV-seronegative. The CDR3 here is CASSQDSTGSNSPLHF. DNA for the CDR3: TGCGCCAGCAGCCAAGATTCTACAGGGTCCAATTCACCCCTCCACTTT.